A selection of T cell receptor beta chains follows, all from one sample in a study of technical replicates of blood from several donors. Generated by immunoSEQ multiplex PCR, the TCRdb table keeps only in-frame clones and is missing some. The sample consists of tens of thousands of clones, roughly 90% of them appearing once. Sequenced: T cells isolated from PBMCs. The receptors were gathered from a human donor in good health. Both conserved end residues are part of each CDR3. Each record gives: CDR3 length, D gene, clone size, J gene, V gene, CDR3 DNA, CDR3 protein. D genes are given only for firm matches. Clone size is shown for a subset of rows, as once, few, many or a class of expanded clone.

>15|TRBD1|NA|TRBJ2-7|TRBV9
TGTGCCAGCAGCGTGGACGGGCAGGGGGCTTCCGAGCAGTACTTC
CASSVDGQGASEQYF
>14|NA|NA|TRBJ2-7|TRBV18
TGTGCCAGCTCACCATTAGGACAGTACTACGAGCAGTACTTC
CASSPLGQYYEQYF
>14|TRBD1|NA|TRBJ2-1|TRBV2
TGTGCCAGCAGTGACGGGACAGGAGACAATGAGCAGTTCTTC
CASSDGTGDNEQFF
>13|TRBD2|NA|TRBJ2-7|TRBV19
TGTGCCAGTAAGACTAGCGGGAGCCACGAGCAGTACTTC
CASKTSGSHEQYF
>13|TRBD1|few|TRBJ2-7|TRBV14
TGTGCCAGCAGCCAAGGGACAGGATACGAGCAGTACTTC
CASSQGTGYEQYF
>15|TRBD1|NA|TRBJ2-2|TRBV7-2
TGTGCCAGCAGCTTCGGGACAGGGGGGACCGGGGAGCTGTTTTTT
CASSFGTGGTGELFF
>15|TRBD1|NA|TRBJ1-2|TRBV7-2
TGTGCCAGCAGCTTCCAAACAGGGGGAGGAGGGAGCTACACCTTC
CASSFQTGGGGSYTF
>13|TRBD1|NA|TRBJ1-2|TRBV5-4
TGTGCCAGCAGCCCGGACAGGGACTATGGCTACACCTTC
CASSPDRDYGYTF
>12|TRBD1|NA|TRBJ2-7|TRBV5-6
TGTGCCAGCAGCATACAGGGGTACGAGCAGTACTTC
CASSIQGYEQYF
>15|NA|NA|TRBJ2-3|TRBV29-1
TGCAGCGTTGAAGTTACAGGAACTAGCACAGATACGCAGTATTTT
CSVEVTGTSTDTQYF
>14|NA|NA|TRBJ1-5|TRBV30
TGTGCCTGGAAGGAGGGCAATAGCAATCAGCCCCAGCATTTT
CAWKEGNSNQPQHF
>13|TRBD1|NA|TRBJ1-2|TRBV14
TGTGCCAGCAGCCAGTTACAGGGGGCTGGCTACACCTTC
CASSQLQGAGYTF
>12|NA|NA|TRBJ2-3|TRBV9
TGTGCCAGCAGCGGAGCCGCAGATACGCAGTATTTT
CASSGAADTQYF
>15|TRBD1|NA|TRBJ1-1|TRBV28
TGTGCCAGCACCCTAACTTACAGGGGGAACACTGAAGCTTTCTTT
CASTLTYRGNTEAFF
>13|NA|NA|TRBJ2-1|TRBV9
TGTGCCAGCAGCGTAGATGCCGGGAGTGCGCAGTTCTTC
CASSVDAGSAQFF